The 20 T cell receptor beta chains listed next were all sequenced from one sample in a study of T cells in Graves' hyperthyroidism and ophthalmopathy. It was RNA transcripts that yielded the amplified TCR beta CDR3 regions. HTBI primers were used for first-round RT-PCR of the TCR CDR3. TCRdb analysed the multiplex PCR reads with MiXCR anew, one entry per CDR3 protein. The table records more than 500,000 distinct CDR3 sequences, around 15% of them present only once. The sample was blood. These receptors were collected from a woman in her twenties or thirties with Graves' hyperthyroidism.

The rearrangement uses TRBV5-1 and TRBJ2-7, with 8 positions matching TRBD2. The germline V gene encodes CDR1 SGHRS and CDR2 YFSETQ. The CDR3 runs 14 residues. J gave up 2 bases and V 0 bases, and 1 base lay outside the gene matches. The CDR3 bases are TGCGCCAGCAGCTTGGTGCGGGGGGCCTACGAGCAGTACTTC. Protein sequence: CASSLVRGAYEQYF.

The gene calls are TRBV5-5 and TRBJ1-6, with 10 bases fitting TRBD1. Germline CDR1 SGHKS, CDR2 YYEKEE (reference sequence). The length of the CDR3 is 16 residues. V trimming: 4 bases; J trimming: 9 bases; junction bases outside the gene matches: 10. Written as DNA, the CDR3 is TGTGCCAGCAGCACGGCGGGGGGGACAGGGGTTTCACCCCTCCACTTT. Translating gives CASSTAGGTGVSPLHF. Based on the CDR3 plus reference TRBV5-5 and TRBJ1-6, the full variable domain is DAGVTQSPTHLIKTRGQQVTLRCSPISGHKSVSWYQQVLGQGPQFIFQYYEKEERGRGNFPDRFSARQFPNYSSELNVNALLLGDSALYLCASSTAGGTGVSPLHFGNGTRLTVT.

The chain carries TRBV7-2 and TRBJ2-1; no clear D. CDR1 SGHTA and CDR2 FQGNSA come from the germline V gene. The CDR3 is made up of 12 amino acids. The V and J ends lost 2 bases and 7 bases respectively, with 6 bases between them. The CDR3 DNA is TGTGCCAGCAGCTTATTTCGGAATGAGCAGTTCTTC. Amino acid sequence: CASSLFRNEQFF.

Worth noting for this clonotype: Without the conserved terminal phenylalanine or tryptophan, this CDR3 likely stems from a read error. This rearrangement joins TRBV9 to TRBJ2-6, with a possible D match to TRBD1 (5 bases). Germline-derived CDR1 and CDR2 are SGDLS and YYNGEE. This CDR3 is 16 amino acids long. Trimming left V 0 bases short and J 4 bases short, with 11 bases between. CDR3 residues: CASSVVRTRGANVLTL. In DNA form, the CDR3 reads TGTGCCAGCAGCGTAGTGCGGACACGCGGGGCCAACGTCCTGACTTTA.

The table lists this clonotype with a count of one. This chain links TRBV11-1 with TRBJ1-1; D is perhaps TRBD1 (6 bases). The V and J ends lost 5 bases and 1 base respectively, with 11 bases between them. Germline CDR1 is SGHAT and CDR2 is FQDESV (reference sequence). The CDR3 consists of 14 residues. CDR3 nucleotide sequence: TGTGCCAGCAGCCGGACAGTCGAGAACACTGAAGCTTTCTTT. It codes for CASSRTVENTEAFF.

Comment on this clonotype: Because it lacks the conserved phenylalanine or tryptophan at the end, this CDR3 is likely a read error. The chain links TRBV27 to TRBJ2-2; no reliable D call. Germline CDR1 reads MNHEY; CDR2 reads SMNVEV (reference sequence). Trimming removed 3 bases from V and 0 bases from J, with 5 bases in between. The CDR3 totals 14 residues. The CDR3 spells CASSFSPNTGELFL. In DNA, the CDR3 is TGTGCCAGCAGTTTTTCACCGAACACCGGGGAGCTGTTTCTT.

The chain carries TRBV19 and TRBJ2-7; 10 bases are shared with TRBD1. The CDR3 covers 13 residues. The junction had 10 bases not matched to a gene; V was cut back by 10 bases and J by 7 bases. CDR1 LNHDA and CDR2 SQIVND come from the germline V gene (reference sequence). The CDR3 DNA sequence: TGTGCCACCCGCGGTGGGACAGGGGTAGAGCAGTACTTC. It yields the protein CATRGGTGVEQYF.

The chain uses TRBV27 and TRBJ2-2; D gene unclear. Germline CDR1 MNHEY, CDR2 SMNVEV (reference sequence). The CDR3 has 14 residues. The V end was cut by 2 bases, the J end by 4 bases, with 8 bases between. The CDR3 loop is CASSLQTSTGELFF. CDR3 nucleotides: TGTGCCAGCAGTTTACAAACATCCACCGGGGAGCTGTTTTTT.

The J gene is TRBJ1-1, the V gene TRBV20-1; D might be TRBD1 (6 bases). CDR1 is DFQATT and CDR2 is SNEGSKA in the germline V gene (reference sequence). The germline V and J ends were trimmed by 2 bases and 7 bases, with 17 bases remaining between them. This CDR3 has 14 amino acids. DNA of the CDR3: TGCAGTGCTAGACCCCCCCGGGGGCGGGTTGAAGCTTTCTTT. Protein product: CSARPPRGRVEAFF.

This clonotype was recorded at least ten times. This rearrangement joins TRBV30 to TRBJ2-7, with 9 positions matching TRBD2. The V and J ends lost 0 bases and 1 base, in that order; junction bases with no gene match: 4. The CDR3 sequence is 15 residues long. Germline V gene data show CDR1 as GTSNPN and CDR2 as SVGIG (reference sequence). CDR3 nucleotides: TGTGCCTGGAGTGTGCCTAGCGGGATATCCTACGAGCAGTACTTC. It codes for CAWSVPSGISYEQYF.

This clonotype was detected ten times or more. The rearrangement joins TRBV20-1 to TRBJ2-7, with 10 bases fitting TRBD2. The CDR3 loop spans 15 amino acids. Germline lookup yields CDR1 DFQATT and CDR2 SNEGSKA (reference sequence). V lost 6 bases to trimming and J lost 3 bases; unmatched junction nucleotides: 11. CDR3: CSARGRLAGLYEQYF. The DNA of the CDR3 is TGCAGTGCCAGGGGACGACTAGCGGGCCTCTACGAGCAGTACTTC.

This clonotype was seen repeatedly, ten times or more. The V gene is TRBV7-9, the J gene TRBJ2-1, with 9 bases aligning to TRBD2. Germline V gene data show CDR1 as SEHNR and CDR2 as FQNEAQ (reference sequence). The CDR3 contains 15 residues. V was clipped by 4 bases and J by 2 bases; unmatched bases: 3. DNA of the CDR3: TGTGCCAGCAGCTCTGGGACTAGCCCCTACAATGAGCAGTTCTTC. It encodes CASSSGTSPYNEQFF.

This clonotype was observed at least ten times. The V and J genes are TRBV27 and TRBJ1-1, with a weak D call TRBD1 (5 bases). V lost 1 base, J lost 4 bases, and 7 bases lay in between. The CDR3 totals 13 residues. From germline, CDR1 is MNHEY and CDR2 SMNVEV (reference sequence). CDR3: CASSLYGATEAFF. The CDR3 DNA is TGTGCCAGCAGTTTATACGGGGCCACTGAAGCTTTCTTT.

The V and J genes are TRBV5-6 and TRBJ2-1; D is unclear. Per the germline V gene, CDR1 is SGHDT and CDR2 is YYEEEE. Trimming removed 0 bases at V and 3 bases at J, with 10 bases between. The CDR3 is 15 residues long. The CDR3 sequence is CASSLELSRYNEQFF. DNA of the CDR3: TGTGCCAGCAGCTTGGAACTCTCGCGCTACAATGAGCAGTTCTTC.

This clonotype was seen only a few times. The chain employs TRBV19 and TRBJ1-2; possibly TRBD1 for D (6 bases). Germline CDR1 reads LNHDA; CDR2 reads SQIVND (reference sequence). The CDR3 is 13 amino acids. The germline V and J ends were trimmed by 5 bases and 3 bases, with 10 bases remaining between them. CDR3 coding DNA: TGTGCCAGTAGTGGACAGACCTACTATGGCTACACCTTC. It translates to CASSGQTYYGYTF.

To note about this clonotype: Being one base from a much bigger clone, this may be a read error. The CDR3 loop is CASSWRAGGDYEQFF. Written as DNA, the CDR3 is TGCGCCAGCAGCTGGCGGGCAGGGGGGGACTACGAGCAGTTCTTC. This chain links TRBV5-1 with TRBJ2-7; the D gene could be TRBD1 or TRBD2 (7 bases each). The J call may be in error: the DNA end matches TRBJ2-1 better. Germline V gene sequence: CDR1 SGHRS, CDR2 YFSETQ. The CDR3 length is 15 residues.

In its sample, this clonotype was seen many times. The chain joins TRBV11-2 to TRBJ2-1, with D possibly matching TRBD1 (5 bases). Germline assignment: CDR1 SGHAT and CDR2 FQNNGV. The germline V and J ends were trimmed by 5 bases and 0 bases, with 17 bases remaining between them. The CDR3 totals 17 residues. CDR3 region: CASSPSTGLSSYNEQFF. DNA for the CDR3: TGTGCCAGCAGCCCCAGCACAGGATTAAGCTCCTACAATGAGCAGTTCTTC. Supplemented by reference TRBV11-2 and TRBJ2-1, the full variable domain reads EAGVAQSPRYKIIEKRQSVAFWCNPISGHATLYWYQQILGQGPKLLIQFQNNGVVDDSQLPKDRFSAERLKGVDSTLKIQPAKLEDSAVYLCASSPSTGLSSYNEQFFGPGTRLTVL.

The chain is built from TRBV7-9 and TRBJ2-7; 9 bases match TRBD2. CDR1 SEHNR and CDR2 FQNEAQ come from the germline V gene (reference sequence). The CDR3 is made up of 16 amino acids. The V and J ends lost 1 base and 5 bases, in that order; junction bases with no gene match: 9. CDR3 loop: CASSLEGRLAENEQYF. The CDR3 DNA is TGTGCCAGCAGCTTAGAGGGGAGACTAGCGGAAAACGAGCAGTACTTC.

The chain employs TRBV9 and TRBJ2-1; 7 bases are a match to TRBD2. The CDR3 contains 15 residues. V gave up 2 bases and J gave up 3 bases; unmatched junction bases: 5. In germline, CDR1 is SGDLS, CDR2 YYNGEE. The chain's CDR3 is CASSVGAGNYNEQFF. For the CDR3, the DNA is TGTGCCAGCAGCGTGGGAGCGGGAAACTACAATGAGCAGTTCTTC.

The chain employs TRBV30 and TRBJ2-7; a possible D gene is TRBD2 (5 bases). The CDR3 length is 13 residues. Germline V gene lookup returns CDR1 GTSNPN and CDR2 SVGIG (reference sequence). V lost 0 bases and J lost 6, with 12 bases in between. CDR3 protein: CAWSVRSGLEQYF. CDR3 bases: TGTGCCTGGAGTGTTCGAAGCGGACTCGAGCAGTACTTC. The full variable domain, its missing parts supplied by reference TRBV30 and TRBJ2-7, is SQTIHQWPATLVQPVGSPLSLECTVEGTSNPNLYWYRQAAGRGLQLLFYSVGIGQISSEVPQNLSASRPQDRQFILSSKKLLLSDSGFYLCAWSVRSGLEQYFGPGTRLTVT.